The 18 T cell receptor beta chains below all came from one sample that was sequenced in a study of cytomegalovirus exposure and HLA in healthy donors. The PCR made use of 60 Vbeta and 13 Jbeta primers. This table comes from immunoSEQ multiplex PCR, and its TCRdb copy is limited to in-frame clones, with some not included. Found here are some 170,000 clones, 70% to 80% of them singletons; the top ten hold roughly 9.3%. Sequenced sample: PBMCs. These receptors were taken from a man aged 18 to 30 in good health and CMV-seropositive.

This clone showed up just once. The CDR3 sequence is CASSFGVTDTQYF. The CDR3 nucleotides read TGTGCCAGCAGTTTTGGAGTCACAGATACGCAGTATTTT. This chain joins TRBV27 and TRBJ2-3; D unclear. The length of the CDR3 is 13 residues. Germline-derived CDR1 and CDR2 are MNHEY and SMNVEV (reference sequence). V was pared by 3 bases and J by 2 bases, with 6 bases between.

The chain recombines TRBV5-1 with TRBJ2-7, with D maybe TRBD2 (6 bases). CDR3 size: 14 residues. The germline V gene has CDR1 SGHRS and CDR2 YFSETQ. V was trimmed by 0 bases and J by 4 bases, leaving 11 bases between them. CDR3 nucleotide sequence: TGCGCCAGCAGCTTGGGAGGAGGAGGGTACGAGCAGTACTTC. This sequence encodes CASSLGGGGYEQYF. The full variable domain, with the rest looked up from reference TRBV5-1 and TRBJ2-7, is KAGVTQTPRYLIKTRGQQVTLSCSPISGHRSVSWYQQTPGQGLQFLFEYFSETQRNKGNFPGRFSGRQFSNSRSEMNVSTLELGDSALYLCASSLGGGGYEQYFGPGTRLTVT.

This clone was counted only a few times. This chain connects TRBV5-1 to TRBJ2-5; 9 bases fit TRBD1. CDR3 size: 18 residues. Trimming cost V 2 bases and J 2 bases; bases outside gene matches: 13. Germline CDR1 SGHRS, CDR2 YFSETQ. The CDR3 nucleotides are TGCGCCAGCAGCTTCTGGACAGGGGCGGGCCAAAGACAAGAGACCCAGTACTTC. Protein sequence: CASSFWTGAGQRQETQYF.

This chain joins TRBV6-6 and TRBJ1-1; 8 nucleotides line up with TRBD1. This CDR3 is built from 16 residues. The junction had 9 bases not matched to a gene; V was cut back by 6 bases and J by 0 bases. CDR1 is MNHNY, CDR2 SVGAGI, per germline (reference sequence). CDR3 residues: CASRDRVGGMNTEAFF. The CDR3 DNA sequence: TGTGCCAGCAGGGACAGGGTTGGGGGGATGAACACTGAAGCTTTCTTT.

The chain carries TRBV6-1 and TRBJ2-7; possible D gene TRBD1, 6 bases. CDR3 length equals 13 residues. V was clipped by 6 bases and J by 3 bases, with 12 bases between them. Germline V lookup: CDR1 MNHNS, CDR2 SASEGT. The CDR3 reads CASSFGQFYEQYF. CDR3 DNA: TGTGCCAGCAGCTTCGGACAGTTCTACGAGCAGTACTTC.

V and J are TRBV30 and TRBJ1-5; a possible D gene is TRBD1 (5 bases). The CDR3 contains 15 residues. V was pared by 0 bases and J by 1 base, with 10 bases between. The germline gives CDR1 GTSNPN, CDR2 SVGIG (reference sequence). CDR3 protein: CAWSVGRVSNQPQHF. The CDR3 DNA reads TGTGCCTGGAGTGTAGGCAGGGTGAGCAATCAGCCCCAGCATTTT.

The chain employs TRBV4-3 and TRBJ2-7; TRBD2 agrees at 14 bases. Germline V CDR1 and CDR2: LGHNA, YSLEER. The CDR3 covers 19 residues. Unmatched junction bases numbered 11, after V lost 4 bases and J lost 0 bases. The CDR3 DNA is TGCGCCAGCAGCCCAGCCCCGGGACTAGCGGGGGTGATCTCCTACGAGCAGTACTTC. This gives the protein CASSPAPGLAGVISYEQYF.

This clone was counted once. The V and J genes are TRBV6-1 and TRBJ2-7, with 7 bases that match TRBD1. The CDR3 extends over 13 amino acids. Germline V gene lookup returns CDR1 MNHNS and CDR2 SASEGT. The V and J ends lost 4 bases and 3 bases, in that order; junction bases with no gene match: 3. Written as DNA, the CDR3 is TGTGCCAGCAGTGTGGGGGACAGCTACGAGCAGTACTTC. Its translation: CASSVGDSYEQYF.

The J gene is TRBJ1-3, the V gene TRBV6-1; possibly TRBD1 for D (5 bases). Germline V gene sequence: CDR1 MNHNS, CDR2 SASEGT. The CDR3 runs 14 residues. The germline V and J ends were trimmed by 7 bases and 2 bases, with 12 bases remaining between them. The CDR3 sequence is CASKNQGTGNTIYF. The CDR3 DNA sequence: TGTGCCAGCAAGAACCAGGGAACTGGAAACACCATATATTTT.

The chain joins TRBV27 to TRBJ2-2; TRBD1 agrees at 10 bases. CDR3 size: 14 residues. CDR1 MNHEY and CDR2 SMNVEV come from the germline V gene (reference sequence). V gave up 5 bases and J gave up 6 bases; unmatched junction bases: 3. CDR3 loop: CASSPGQGAGELFF. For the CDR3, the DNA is TGTGCCAGCAGTCCCGGACAGGGGGCCGGGGAGCTGTTTTTT.

CDR3 sequence (DNA): TGTGCCAGCAGTTACTCGGGGGGAAGGGGCTACACCTTC. Translating it yields CASSYSGGRGYTF. This rearrangement joins TRBV6-5 to TRBJ1-2; a possible D gene is TRBD1 (5 bases). Germline values: CDR1 MNHEY, CDR2 SVGAGI. The CDR3 loop spans 13 amino acids. Deletions cut 0 bases from V and 8 bases from J, with 10 bases between.

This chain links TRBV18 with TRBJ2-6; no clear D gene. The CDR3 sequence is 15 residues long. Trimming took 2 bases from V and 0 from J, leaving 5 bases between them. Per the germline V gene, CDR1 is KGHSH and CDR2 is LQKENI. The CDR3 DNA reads TGTGCCAGCTCACCATATAGCTCTGGGGCCAACGTCCTGACTTTC. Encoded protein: CASSPYSSGANVLTF.

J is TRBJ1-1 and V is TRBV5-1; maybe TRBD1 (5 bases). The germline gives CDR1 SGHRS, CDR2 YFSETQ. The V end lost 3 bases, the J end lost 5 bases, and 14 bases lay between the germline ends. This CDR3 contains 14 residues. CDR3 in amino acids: CASSSGWSGTEAFF. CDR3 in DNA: TGCGCCAGCAGCTCCGGATGGTCAGGGACTGAAGCTTTCTTT.

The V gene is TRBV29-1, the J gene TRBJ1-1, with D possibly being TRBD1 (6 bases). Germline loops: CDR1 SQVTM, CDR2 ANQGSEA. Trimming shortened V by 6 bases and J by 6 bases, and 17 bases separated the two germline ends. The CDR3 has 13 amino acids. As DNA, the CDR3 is TGCAGCGTGAGCGGGGGCCTTGGGGCTGAAGCTTTCTTT. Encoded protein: CSVSGGLGAEAFF.

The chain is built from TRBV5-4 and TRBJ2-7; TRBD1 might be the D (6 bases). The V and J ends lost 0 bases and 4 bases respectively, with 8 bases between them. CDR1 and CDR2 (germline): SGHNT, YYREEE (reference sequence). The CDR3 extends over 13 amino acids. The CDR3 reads CASSLDRDYEQYF. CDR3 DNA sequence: TGTGCCAGCAGCTTGGACAGGGATTACGAGCAGTACTTC.

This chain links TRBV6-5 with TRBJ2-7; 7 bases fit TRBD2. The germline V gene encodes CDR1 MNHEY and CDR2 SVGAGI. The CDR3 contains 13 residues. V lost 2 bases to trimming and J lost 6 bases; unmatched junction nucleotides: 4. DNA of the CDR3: TGTGCCAGCAGTTACCGGGACTACGGCGAGCAGTACTTC. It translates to CASSYRDYGEQYF.

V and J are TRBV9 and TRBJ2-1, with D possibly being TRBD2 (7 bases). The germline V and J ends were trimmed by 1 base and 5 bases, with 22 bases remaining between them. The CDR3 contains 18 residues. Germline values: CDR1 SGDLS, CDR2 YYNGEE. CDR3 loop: CASSVMGGGAISHNEQFF. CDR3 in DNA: TGTGCCAGCAGCGTAATGGGTGGGGGGGCGATTTCCCACAATGAGCAGTTCTTC.

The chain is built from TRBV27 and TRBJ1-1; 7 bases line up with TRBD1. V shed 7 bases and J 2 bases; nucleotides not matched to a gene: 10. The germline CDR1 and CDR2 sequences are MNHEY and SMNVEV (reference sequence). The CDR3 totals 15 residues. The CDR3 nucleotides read TGTGCCAGCAAAGAGGGACAGATAATAAACACTGAAGCTTTCTTT. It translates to CASKEGQIINTEAFF.